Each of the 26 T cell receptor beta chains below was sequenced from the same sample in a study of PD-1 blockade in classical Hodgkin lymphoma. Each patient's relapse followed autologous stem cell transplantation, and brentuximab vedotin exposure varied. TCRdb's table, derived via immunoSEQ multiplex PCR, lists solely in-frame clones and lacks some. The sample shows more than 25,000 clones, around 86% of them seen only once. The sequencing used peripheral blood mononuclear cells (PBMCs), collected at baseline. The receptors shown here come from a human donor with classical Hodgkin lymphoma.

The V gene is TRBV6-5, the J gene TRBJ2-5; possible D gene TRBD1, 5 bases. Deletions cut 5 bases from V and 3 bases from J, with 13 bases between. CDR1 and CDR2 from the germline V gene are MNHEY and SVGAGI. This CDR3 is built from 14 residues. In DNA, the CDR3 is TGTGCCAGCAGTCCCCAGGGCATGGAAGAGACCCAGTACTTC. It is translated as CASSPQGMEETQYF.

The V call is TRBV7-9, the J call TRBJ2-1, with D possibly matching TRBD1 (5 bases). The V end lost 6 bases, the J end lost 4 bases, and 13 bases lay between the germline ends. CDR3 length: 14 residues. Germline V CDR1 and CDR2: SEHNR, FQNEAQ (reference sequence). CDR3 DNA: TGTGCCAGCAGTGGACACCAGGGATACAATGAGCAGTTCTTC. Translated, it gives CASSGHQGYNEQFF. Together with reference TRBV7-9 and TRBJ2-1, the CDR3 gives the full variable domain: DTGVSQNPRHKITKRGQNVTFRCDPISEHNRLYWYRQTLGQGPEFLTYFQNEAQLEKSRLLSDRFSAERPKGSFSTLEIQRTEQGDSAMYLCASSGHQGYNEQFFGPGTRLTVL.

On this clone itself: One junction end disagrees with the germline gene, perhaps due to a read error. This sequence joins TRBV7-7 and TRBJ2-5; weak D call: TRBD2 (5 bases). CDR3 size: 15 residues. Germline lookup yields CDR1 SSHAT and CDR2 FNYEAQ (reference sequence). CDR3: CASSLNSLAGETQYF. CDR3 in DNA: TGTGCTAGCAGCTTAAATTCTTTGGCGGGAGAGACCCAGTACTTC.

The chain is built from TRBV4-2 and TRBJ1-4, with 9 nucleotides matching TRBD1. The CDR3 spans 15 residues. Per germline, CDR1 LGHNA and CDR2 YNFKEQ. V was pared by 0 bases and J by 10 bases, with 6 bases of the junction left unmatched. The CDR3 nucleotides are TGTGCCAGCAGCCAAGATGGACAGGGGATAGGAAAACTGTTTTTT. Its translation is CASSQDGQGIGKLFF.

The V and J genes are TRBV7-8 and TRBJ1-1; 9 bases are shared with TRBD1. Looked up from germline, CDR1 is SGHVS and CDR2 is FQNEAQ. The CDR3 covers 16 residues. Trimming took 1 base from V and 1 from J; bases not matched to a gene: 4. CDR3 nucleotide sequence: TGTGCCAGCAGCTTAGGAGGGACAGGGACGAACACTGAAGCTTTCTTT. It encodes CASSLGGTGTNTEAFF. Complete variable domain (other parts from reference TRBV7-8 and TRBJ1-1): GAGVSQSPRYKVAKRGQDVALRCDPISGHVSLFWYQQALGQGPEFLTYFQNEAQLDKSGLPSDRFFAERPEGSVSTLKIQRTQQEDSAVYLCASSLGGTGTNTEAFFGQGTRLTVV.

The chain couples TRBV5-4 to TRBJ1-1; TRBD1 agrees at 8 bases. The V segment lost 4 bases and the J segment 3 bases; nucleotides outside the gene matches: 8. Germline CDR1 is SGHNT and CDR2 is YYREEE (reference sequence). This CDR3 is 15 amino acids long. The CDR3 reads CASSPSGTGYTEAFF. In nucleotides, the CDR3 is TGTGCCAGCAGCCCCTCCGGGACAGGTTACACTGAAGCTTTCTTT.

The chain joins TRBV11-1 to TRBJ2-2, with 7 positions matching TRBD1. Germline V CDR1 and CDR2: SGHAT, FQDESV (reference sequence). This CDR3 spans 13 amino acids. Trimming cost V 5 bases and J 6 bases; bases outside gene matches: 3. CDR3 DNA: TGTGCCAGCAGCGAACAGGGGCCCGGGGAGCTGTTTTTT. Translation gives CASSEQGPGELFF.

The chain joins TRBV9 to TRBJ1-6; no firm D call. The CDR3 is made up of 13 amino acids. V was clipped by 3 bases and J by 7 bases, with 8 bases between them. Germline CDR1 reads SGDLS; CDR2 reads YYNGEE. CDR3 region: CASSDTVNSPLHF. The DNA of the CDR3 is TGTGCCAGCAGCGATACGGTAAATTCACCCCTCCACTTT.

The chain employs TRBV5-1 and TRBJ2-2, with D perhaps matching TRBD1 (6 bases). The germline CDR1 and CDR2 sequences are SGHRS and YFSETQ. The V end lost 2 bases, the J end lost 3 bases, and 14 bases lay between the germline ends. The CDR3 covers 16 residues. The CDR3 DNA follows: TGCGCCAGCAGCTTATCTGGACAGATATACACCGGGGAGCTGTTTTTT. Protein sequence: CASSLSGQIYTGELFF.

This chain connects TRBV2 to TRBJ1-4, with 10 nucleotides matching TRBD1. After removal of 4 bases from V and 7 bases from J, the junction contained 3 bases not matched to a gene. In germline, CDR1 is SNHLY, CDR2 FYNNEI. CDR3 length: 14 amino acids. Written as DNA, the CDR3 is TGTGCCAGCAGTGGACAGGGGGCTGGTGAAAAACTGTTTTTT. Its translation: CASSGQGAGEKLFF.

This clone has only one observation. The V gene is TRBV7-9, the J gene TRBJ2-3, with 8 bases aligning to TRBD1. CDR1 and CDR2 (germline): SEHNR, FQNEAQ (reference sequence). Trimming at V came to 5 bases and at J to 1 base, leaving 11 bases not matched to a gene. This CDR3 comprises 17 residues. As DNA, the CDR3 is TGTGCCAGCAGCCTTGGACAGGGATTCCGCCGCACAGATACGCAGTATTTT. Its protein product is CASSLGQGFRRTDTQYF.

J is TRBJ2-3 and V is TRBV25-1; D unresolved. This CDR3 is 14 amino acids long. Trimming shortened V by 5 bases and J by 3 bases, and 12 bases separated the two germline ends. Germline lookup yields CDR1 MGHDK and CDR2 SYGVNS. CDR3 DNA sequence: TGTGCCAGCAGTTACTCCCGGGCGACAGATACGCAGTATTTT. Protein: CASSYSRATDTQYF.

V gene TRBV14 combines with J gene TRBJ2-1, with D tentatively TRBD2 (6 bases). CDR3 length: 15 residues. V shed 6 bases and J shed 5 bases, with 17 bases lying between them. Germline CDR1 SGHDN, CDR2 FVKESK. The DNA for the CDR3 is TGTGCCAGCAGTTGGGTGGCGGGGCAGAACAATGAGCAGTTCTTC. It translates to CASSWVAGQNNEQFF.

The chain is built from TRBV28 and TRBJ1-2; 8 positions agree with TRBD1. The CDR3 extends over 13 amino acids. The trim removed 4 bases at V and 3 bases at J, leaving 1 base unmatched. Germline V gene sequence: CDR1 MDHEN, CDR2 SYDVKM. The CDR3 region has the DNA TGTGCCAGCAGTTCGGGACAGGACTATGGCTACACCTTC. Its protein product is CASSSGQDYGYTF.

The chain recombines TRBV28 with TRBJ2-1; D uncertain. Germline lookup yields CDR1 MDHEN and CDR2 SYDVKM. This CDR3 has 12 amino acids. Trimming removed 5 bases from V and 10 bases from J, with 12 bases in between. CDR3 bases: TGTGCCAGCAGTCCCCTAATGGACGAGCAGTTCTTC. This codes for CASSPLMDEQFF.

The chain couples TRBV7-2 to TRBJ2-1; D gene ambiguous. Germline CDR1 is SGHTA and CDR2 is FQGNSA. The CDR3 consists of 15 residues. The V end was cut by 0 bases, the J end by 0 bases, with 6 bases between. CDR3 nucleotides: TGTGCCAGCAGCTTAGCAGTGAGCTCCTACAATGAGCAGTTCTTC. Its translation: CASSLAVSSYNEQFF.

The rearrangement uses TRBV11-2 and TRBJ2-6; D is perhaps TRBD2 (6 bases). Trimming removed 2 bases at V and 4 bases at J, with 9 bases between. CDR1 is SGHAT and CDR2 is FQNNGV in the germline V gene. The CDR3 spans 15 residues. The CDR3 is CASSLMRGGANVLTF. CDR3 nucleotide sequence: TGTGCCAGCAGCTTAATGCGGGGAGGGGCCAACGTCCTGACTTTC.

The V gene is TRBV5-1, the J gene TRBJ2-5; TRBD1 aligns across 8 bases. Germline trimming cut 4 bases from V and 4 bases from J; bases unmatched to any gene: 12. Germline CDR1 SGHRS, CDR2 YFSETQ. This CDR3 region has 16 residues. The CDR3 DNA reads TGCGCCAGCAGCCGGACTCAGGGGGCGTTTGGAGAGACCCAGTACTTC. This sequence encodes CASSRTQGAFGETQYF.

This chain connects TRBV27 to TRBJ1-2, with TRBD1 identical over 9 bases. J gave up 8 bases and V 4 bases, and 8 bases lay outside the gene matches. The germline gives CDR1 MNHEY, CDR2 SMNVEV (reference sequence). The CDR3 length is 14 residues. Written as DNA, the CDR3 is TGTGCCAGCAGTTCAAGGGACAGGGTTCGCGGCTACACCTTC. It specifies CASSSRDRVRGYTF.

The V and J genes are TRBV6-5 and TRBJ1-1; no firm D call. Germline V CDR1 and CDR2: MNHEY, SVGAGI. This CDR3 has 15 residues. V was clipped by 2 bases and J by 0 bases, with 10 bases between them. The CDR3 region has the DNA TGTGCCAGCAGTTACAGCGGGATCCTGAACACTGAAGCTTTCTTT. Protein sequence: CASSYSGILNTEAFF.

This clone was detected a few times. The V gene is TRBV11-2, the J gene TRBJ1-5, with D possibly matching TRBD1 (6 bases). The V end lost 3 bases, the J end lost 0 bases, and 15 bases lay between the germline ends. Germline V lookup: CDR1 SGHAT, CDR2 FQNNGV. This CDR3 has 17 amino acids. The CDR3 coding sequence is TGTGCCAGCAGCTTGGGGGCGGGGGTAACTAGCAATCAGCCCCAGCATTTT. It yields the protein CASSLGAGVTSNQPQHF.

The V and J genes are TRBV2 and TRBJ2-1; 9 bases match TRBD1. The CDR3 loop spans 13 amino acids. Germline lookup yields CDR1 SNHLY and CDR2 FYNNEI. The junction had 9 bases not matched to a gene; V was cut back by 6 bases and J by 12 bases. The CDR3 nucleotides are TGTGCCAGCAGACAGGGGGCGAAAGGGGGGCAGTTCTTC. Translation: CASRQGAKGGQFF. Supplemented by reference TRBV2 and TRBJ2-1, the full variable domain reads EPEVTQTPSHQVTQMGQEVILRCVPISNHLYFYWYRQILGQKVEFLVSFYNNEISEKSEIFDDQFSVERPDGSNFTLKIRSTKLEDSAMYFCASRQGAKGGQFFGPGTRLTVL.

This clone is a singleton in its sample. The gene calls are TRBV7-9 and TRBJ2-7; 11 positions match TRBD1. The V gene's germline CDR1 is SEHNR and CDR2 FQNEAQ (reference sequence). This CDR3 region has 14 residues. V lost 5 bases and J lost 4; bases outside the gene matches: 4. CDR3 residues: CASSLGQGAYEQYF. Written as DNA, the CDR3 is TGTGCCAGCAGCCTCGGACAGGGGGCTTACGAGCAGTACTTC. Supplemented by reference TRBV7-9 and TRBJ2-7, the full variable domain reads DTGVSQNPRHKITKRGQNVTFRCDPISEHNRLYWYRQTLGQGPEFLTYFQNEAQLEKSRLLSDRFSAERPKGSFSTLEIQRTEQGDSAMYLCASSLGQGAYEQYFGPGTRLTVT.

CDR3 amino acids: CASSLAAGGYQETQYF. CDR3 nucleotides: TGTGCCAGCAGCTTAGCAGCGGGGGGCTACCAAGAGACCCAGTACTTC. This sequence joins TRBV7-2 and TRBJ2-5; 9 nucleotides match TRBD2. This CDR3 region has 16 residues. The V segment lost 0 bases and the J segment 0 bases; nucleotides outside the gene matches: 2. Germline lookup yields CDR1 SGHTA and CDR2 FQGNSA.

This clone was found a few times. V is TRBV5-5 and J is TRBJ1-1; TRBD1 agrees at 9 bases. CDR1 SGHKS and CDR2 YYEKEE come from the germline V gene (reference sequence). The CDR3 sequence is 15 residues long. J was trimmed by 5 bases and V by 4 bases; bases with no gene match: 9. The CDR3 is CASSPRLGQGTEAFF. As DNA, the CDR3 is TGTGCCAGCAGCCCCCGCCTCGGACAGGGGACTGAAGCTTTCTTT. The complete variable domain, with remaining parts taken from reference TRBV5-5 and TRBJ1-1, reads DAGVTQSPTHLIKTRGQQVTLRCSPISGHKSVSWYQQVLGQGPQFIFQYYEKEERGRGNFPDRFSARQFPNYSSELNVNALLLGDSALYLCASSPRLGQGTEAFFGQGTRLTVV.

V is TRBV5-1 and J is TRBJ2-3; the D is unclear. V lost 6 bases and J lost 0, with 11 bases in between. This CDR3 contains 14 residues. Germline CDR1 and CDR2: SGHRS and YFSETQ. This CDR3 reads CASKFPSSTDTQYF. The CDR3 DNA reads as TGCGCCAGCAAGTTCCCCTCTAGCACAGATACGCAGTATTTT. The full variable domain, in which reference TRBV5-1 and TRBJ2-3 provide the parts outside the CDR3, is KAGVTQTPRYLIKTRGQQVTLSCSPISGHRSVSWYQQTPGQGLQFLFEYFSETQRNKGNFPGRFSGRQFSNSRSEMNVSTLELGDSALYLCASKFPSSTDTQYFGPGTRLTVL.